This T cell receptor beta chain was identified during a study of T cell responses to AZD1222 COVID-19 vaccine. Study-level findings and limits: The study found vaccine-associated CD4 TCRs spanning spike, dominant at 160-218 and 743-854. Donors were mostly white British, more females; clonal diversity possibly underestimated. Just 5 to 7 people given AZD1222 tested seropositive at baseline.

Researchers grouped second doses given at about 4 or about 12 weeks into one pool. Germline V lookup: CDR1 LNHNV, CDR2 YYDKDF (reference sequence). V was pared by 0 bases and J by 4 bases, with 7 bases between. The CDR3 totals 15 residues. The assay was immunoSEQ multiplex PCR, and TCRdb's table has in-frame clones only and misses some. The sample lists about 69,000 clones, around four fifths seen once, with roughly 25% in the top ten. As regards this clone: What it binds is unknown.

The sequence was collected from an adult who received the AZD1222 COVID-19 vaccine. This specimen was peripheral blood, taken 28 days after the second AZD1222 dose. The chain has TRBV15 and TRBJ2-6; D gene ambiguous. The CDR3 DNA reads as TGTGCCACCAGCAGAGATCTCCTGGGGGCCAACGTCCTGACTTTC. It is translated as CATSRDLLGANVLTF.